This passage covers 5 T cell receptor beta chains from one sample sequenced in a study of cytomegalovirus exposure and HLA in healthy donors. The PCR ran on 60 Vbeta and 13 Jbeta primers. Profiled with immunoSEQ multiplex PCR; TCRdb holds only in-frame clones, not every one. Of about 84,000 clones listed, roughly 61% are singletons. Sequencing used PBMCs. The receptors were sampled from a woman aged 40 to 50 in good health and CMV-seropositive.

The sample holds a few counts of this clone. The genes are TRBV10-3 and TRBJ1-5, with 8 bases identical to TRBD1. This CDR3 comprises 13 residues. With 6 bases clipped from V and 5 bases from J, the junction kept 3 bases outside the gene matches. Germline lookup yields CDR1 ENHRY and CDR2 SYGVKD. CDR3 protein: CAIRDRDHQPQHF. The CDR3 DNA sequence: TGTGCCATCAGGGACAGGGACCATCAGCCCCAGCATTTT.

The gene calls are TRBV2 and TRBJ2-3, with 7 positions matching TRBD1. The germline V gene encodes CDR1 SNHLY and CDR2 FYNNEI. The CDR3 is 19 amino acids. V shed 4 bases, J shed 2 bases, and the junction held 18 bases outside the gene matches. CDR3 nucleotides: TGTGCCAGCAGTGGAATGGGGCGTTGGGACAGTGGACTCACAGATACGCAGTATTTT. Its translation: CASSGMGRWDSGLTDTQYF.

This clone was counted a single time. CDR3 loop: CSVQKNTGELFF. The CDR3 bases are TGCAGCGTTCAGAAGAACACCGGGGAGCTGTTTTTT. The chain is built from TRBV29-1 and TRBJ2-2, with no clear D. The CDR3 runs to 12 residues. Germline V gives CDR1 SQVTM, CDR2 ANQGSEA. V dropped 5 bases and J dropped 1 base, with 5 bases sitting between them.

This clone appeared a single time. This chain joins TRBV5-4 and TRBJ2-3; D is possibly TRBD2 (5 bases). The CDR3 loop spans 13 amino acids. Germline CDR1 and CDR2: SGHNT and YYREEE (reference sequence). The V gene lost 2 bases and the J gene lost 6 bases, with 10 bases spanning the gap. CDR3 DNA sequence: TGTGCCAGCAGCTTACATACGGGGGATACGCAGTATTTT. This encodes CASSLHTGDTQYF.

The V and J genes are TRBV28 and TRBJ2-1, with TRBD2 identical over 7 bases. The length of the CDR3 is 15 residues. V trimming: 4 bases; J trimming: 8 bases; junction bases outside the gene matches: 11. Germline CDR1 MDHEN, CDR2 SYDVKM. In DNA form, the CDR3 reads TGTGCCAGCAGTTCTGTGCGGGAGTCGTGGTATGAGCAGTTCTTC. As protein: CASSSVRESWYEQFF.